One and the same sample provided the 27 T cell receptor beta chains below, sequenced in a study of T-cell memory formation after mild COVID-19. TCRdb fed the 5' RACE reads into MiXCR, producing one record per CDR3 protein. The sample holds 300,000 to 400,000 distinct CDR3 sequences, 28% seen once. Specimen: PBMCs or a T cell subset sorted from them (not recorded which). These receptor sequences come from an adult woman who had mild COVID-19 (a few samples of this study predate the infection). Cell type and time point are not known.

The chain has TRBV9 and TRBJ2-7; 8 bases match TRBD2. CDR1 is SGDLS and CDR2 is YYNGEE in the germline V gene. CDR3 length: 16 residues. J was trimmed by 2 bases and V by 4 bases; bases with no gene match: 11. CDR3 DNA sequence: TGTGCCAGCAGCCCCTCCGGGAGGGGTTTACCCTACGAGCAGTACTTC. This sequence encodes CASSPSGRGLPYEQYF.

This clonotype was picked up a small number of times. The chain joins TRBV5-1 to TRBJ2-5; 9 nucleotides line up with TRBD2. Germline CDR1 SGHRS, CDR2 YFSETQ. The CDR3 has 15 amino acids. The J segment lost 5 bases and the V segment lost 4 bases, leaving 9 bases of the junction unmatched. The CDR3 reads CASSAVAGAQETQYF. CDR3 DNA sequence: TGCGCCAGCAGCGCTGTAGCGGGAGCACAGGAGACCCAGTACTTC.

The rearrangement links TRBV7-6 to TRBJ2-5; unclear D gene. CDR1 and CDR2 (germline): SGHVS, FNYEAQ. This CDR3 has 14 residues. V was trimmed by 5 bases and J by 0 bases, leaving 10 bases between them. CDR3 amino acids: CASSPTEYQETQYF. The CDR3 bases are TGTGCCAGCAGCCCGACTGAGTACCAAGAGACCCAGTACTTC. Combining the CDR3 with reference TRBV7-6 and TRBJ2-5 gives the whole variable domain GAGVSQSPRYKVTKRGQDVALRCDPISGHVSLYWYRQALGQGPEFLTYFNYEAQQDKSGLPNDRFSAERPEGSISTLTIQRTEQRDSAMYRCASSPTEYQETQYFGPGTRLLVL.

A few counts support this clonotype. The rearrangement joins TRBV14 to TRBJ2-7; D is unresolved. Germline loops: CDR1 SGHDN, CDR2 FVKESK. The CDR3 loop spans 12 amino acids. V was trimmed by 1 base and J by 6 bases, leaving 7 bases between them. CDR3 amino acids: CASSQAPREQYF. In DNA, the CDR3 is TGTGCCAGCAGCCAAGCCCCCCGCGAGCAGTACTTC.

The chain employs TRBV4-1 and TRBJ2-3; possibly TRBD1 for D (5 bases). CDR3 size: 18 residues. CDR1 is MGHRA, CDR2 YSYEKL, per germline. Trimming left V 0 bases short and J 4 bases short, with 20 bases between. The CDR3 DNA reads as TGCGCCAGCAGCCAAGATTTAGAATCCAGGTTAGGGGCAGATACGCAGTATTTT. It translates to CASSQDLESRLGADTQYF.

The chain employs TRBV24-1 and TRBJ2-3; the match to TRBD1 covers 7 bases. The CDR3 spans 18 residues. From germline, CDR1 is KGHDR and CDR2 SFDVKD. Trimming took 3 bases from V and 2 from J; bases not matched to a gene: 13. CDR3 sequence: CATSDLPGTEKFTDTQYF. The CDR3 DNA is TGTGCCACCAGTGATCTCCCCGGGACAGAAAAGTTCACAGATACGCAGTATTTT.

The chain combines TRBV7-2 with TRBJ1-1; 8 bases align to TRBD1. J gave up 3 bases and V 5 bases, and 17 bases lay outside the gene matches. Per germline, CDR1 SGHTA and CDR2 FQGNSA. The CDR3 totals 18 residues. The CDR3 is CASSTGLRTGTMDTEAFF. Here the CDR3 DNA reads TGTGCCAGCAGCACCGGTTTGAGGACAGGGACCATGGACACTGAAGCTTTCTTT.

The CDR3 nucleotides read TGTGCCAGCAGCGAGGACCAACAGGGGGCGGTCGAAGGCTACACCTTC. It encodes CASSEDQQGAVEGYTF. The chain carries TRBV2 and TRBJ1-2; 9 bases are a match to TRBD1. J was trimmed by 8 bases and V by 6 bases; bases with no gene match: 16. In germline, CDR1 is SNHLY, CDR2 FYNNEI. This CDR3 contains 16 residues.

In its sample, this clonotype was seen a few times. The CDR3: CASSSLGRGFSYEQYF. For the CDR3, the DNA is TGTGCCAGCAGCTCCCTGGGTCGGGGGTTCTCCTACGAGCAGTACTTC. The rearrangement links TRBV12-1 to TRBJ2-7; the D call in the table, TRBD1, was not verified against the DNA. TRBV12-1 is flagged as a pseudogene. The CDR3 is 16 amino acids.

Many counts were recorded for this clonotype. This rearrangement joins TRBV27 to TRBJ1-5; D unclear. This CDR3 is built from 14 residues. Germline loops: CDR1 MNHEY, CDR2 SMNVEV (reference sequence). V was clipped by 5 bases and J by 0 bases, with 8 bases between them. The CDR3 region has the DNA TGTGCCAGCAGTCTGGGATATAGCAATCAGCCCCAGCATTTT. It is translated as CASSLGYSNQPQHF.

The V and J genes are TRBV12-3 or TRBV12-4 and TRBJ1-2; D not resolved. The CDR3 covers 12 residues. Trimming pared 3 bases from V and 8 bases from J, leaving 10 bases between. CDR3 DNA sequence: TGTGCCAGCAGTTTCGGGGTGGAGGGCTACACCTTC. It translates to CASSFGVEGYTF.

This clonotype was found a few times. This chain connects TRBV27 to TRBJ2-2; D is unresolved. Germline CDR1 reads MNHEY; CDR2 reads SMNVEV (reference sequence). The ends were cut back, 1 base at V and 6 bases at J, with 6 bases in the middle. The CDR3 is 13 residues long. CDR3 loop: CASSLFGSGELFF. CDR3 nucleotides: TGTGCCAGCAGTTTATTCGGGTCCGGGGAGCTGTTTTTT.

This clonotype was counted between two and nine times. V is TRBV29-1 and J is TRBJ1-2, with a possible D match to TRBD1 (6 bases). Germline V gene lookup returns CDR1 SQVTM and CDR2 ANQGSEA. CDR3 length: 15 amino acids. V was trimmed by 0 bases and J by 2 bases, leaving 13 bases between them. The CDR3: CSVEESKTGNYGYTF. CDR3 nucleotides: TGCAGCGTTGAAGAATCGAAGACAGGCAACTATGGCTACACCTTC.

The CDR3 spells CASSQQLHQPQHF. DNA of the CDR3: TGTGCCAGCAGCCAACAGTTACATCAGCCCCAGCATTTT. The V and J genes are TRBV12-3 or TRBV12-4 and TRBJ1-5; D call uncertain. The CDR3 has 13 amino acids. V lost 6 bases and J lost 5, with 11 bases in between.

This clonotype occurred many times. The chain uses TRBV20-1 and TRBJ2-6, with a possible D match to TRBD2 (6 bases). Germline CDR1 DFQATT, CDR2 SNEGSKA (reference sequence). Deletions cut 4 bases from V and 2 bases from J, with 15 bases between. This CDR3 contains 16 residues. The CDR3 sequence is CSATRWGETGANVLTF. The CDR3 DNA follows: TGCAGTGCTACTCGGTGGGGGGAAACTGGGGCCAACGTCCTGACTTTC.

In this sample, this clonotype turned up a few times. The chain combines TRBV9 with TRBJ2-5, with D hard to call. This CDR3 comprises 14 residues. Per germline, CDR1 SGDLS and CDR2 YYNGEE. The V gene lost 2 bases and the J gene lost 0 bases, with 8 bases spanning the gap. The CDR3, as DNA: TGTGCCAGCAGCGTGTCAAGGTACCAAGAGACCCAGTACTTC. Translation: CASSVSRYQETQYF.

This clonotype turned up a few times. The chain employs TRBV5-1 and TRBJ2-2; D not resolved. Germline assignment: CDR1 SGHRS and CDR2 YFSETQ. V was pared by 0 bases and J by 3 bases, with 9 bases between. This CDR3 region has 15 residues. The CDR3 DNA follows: TGCGCCAGCAGCTTGGCCCTCCAGCACACCGGGGAGCTGTTTTTT. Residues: CASSLALQHTGELFF.

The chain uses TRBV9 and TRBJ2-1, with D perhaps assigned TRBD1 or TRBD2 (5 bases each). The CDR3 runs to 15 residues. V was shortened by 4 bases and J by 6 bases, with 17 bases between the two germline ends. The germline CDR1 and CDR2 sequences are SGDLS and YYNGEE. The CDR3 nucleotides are TGTGCCAGCAGCTCCCGGGAAGGGGTCCTCAATGAGCAGTTCTTC. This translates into CASSSREGVLNEQFF.

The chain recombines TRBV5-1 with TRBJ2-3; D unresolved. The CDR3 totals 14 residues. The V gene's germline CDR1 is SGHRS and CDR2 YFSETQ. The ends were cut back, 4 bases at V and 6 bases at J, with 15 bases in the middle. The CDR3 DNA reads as TGCGCCAGCAGCCCAAGTTCCCAAGGGGATACGCAGTATTTT. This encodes CASSPSSQGDTQYF.

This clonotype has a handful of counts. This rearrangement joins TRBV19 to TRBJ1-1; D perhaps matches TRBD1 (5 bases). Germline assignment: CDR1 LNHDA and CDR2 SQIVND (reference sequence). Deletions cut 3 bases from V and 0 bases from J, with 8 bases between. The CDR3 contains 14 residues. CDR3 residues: CASSIGTLNTEAFF. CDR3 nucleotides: TGTGCCAGTAGTATCGGGACCTTGAACACTGAAGCTTTCTTT.

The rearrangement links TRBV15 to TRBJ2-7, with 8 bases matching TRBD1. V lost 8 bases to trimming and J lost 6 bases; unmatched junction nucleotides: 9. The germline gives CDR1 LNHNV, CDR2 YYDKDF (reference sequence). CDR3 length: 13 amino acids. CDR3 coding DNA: TGTGCCACCTCAGGTAGCAGGGGGCTCGAGCAGTACTTC. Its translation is CATSGSRGLEQYF.

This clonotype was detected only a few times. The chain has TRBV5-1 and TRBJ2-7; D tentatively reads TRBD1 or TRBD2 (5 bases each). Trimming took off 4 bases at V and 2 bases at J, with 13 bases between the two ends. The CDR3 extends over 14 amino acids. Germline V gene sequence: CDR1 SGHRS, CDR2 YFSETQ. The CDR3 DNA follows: TGCGCCAGCAGCACGCTTCAGGGAGCCTACGAGCAGTACTTC. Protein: CASSTLQGAYEQYF.

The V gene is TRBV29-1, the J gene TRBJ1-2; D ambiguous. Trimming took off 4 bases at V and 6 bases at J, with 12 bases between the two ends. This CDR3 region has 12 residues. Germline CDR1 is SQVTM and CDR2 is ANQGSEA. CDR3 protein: CSVGPSRDGYTF. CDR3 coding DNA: TGCAGCGTTGGCCCCTCGAGGGATGGCTACACCTTC.

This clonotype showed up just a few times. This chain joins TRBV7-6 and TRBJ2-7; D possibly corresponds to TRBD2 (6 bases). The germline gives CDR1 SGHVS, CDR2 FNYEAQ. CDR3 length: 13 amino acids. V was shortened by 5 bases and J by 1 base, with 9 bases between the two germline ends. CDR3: CASSRGISYEQYF. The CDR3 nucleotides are TGTGCCAGCAGCCGCGGGATTTCCTACGAGCAGTACTTC.

Here the CDR3 reads CSAPGLVNEQYF. The CDR3, as DNA: TGCAGTGCCCCGGGACTAGTCAACGAGCAGTACTTC. The chain recombines TRBV20-1 with TRBJ2-7; 8 bases map to TRBD2. V shed 6 bases, J shed 5 bases, and the junction held 6 bases outside the gene matches. Germline V gives CDR1 DFQATT, CDR2 SNEGSKA (reference sequence). This CDR3 region has 12 residues.

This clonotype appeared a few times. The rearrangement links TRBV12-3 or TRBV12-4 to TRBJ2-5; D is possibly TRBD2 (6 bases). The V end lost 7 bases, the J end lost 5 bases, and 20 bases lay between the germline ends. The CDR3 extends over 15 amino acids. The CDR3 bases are TGTGCCAGCACCTATTCCGGTGAGGGGAGGGAGACCCAGTACTTC. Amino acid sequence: CASTYSGEGRETQYF.

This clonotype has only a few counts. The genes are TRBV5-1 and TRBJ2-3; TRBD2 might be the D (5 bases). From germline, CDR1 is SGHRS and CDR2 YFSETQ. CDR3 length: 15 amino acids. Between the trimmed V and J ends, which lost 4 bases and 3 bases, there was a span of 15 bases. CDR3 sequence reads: CASSLDQPGTDTQYF. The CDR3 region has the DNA TGCGCCAGCAGCCTGGACCAGCCGGGGACAGATACGCAGTATTTT.